This TCR beta chain was captured by sequencing in a study of graft-versus-host responses after intestinal transplantation. The data were produced by immunoSEQ multiplex PCR, yet TCRdb's version contains in-frame clones alone and is incomplete. There are 45,000 to 65,000 clones in the sample; around 93% occur only once, and 0.35% to 0.45% lies in the top ten. V shed 5 bases, J shed 5 bases, and the junction held 7 bases outside the gene matches. This CDR3 contains 16 residues. Per germline, CDR1 MNHGY and CDR2 SVAAGI. On this clone itself: The target antigen is unknown.

Overall study findings and caveats: Marrow from the recipient contained GvH clones, some of which had appeared first in ileum or blood.

The clonotype comes from a human donor who was the organ donor for an intestinal transplant. The sample consisted of unstimulated CD4+ T cells sorted from spleen or lymph node cells, taken before transplant. The gene calls are TRBV6-9 and TRBJ2-5, with 14 bases matching TRBD2. CDR3 residues: CASSEGLAGGEETQYF. CDR3 nucleotide sequence: TGTGCCAGCAGTGAAGGACTAGCGGGGGGAGAGGAGACCCAGTACTTC.